This record covers a single T cell receptor (beta chain). This specimen belongs to a study of blood T cell repertoires in COVID-19. Study at large: Donors in the United States, Italy and Spain gave samples during acute or convalescent COVID-19. Sample material is recorded as cDNA or gDNA derived from T cells, B-cell-depleted T cells, or PBMCs.

CDR1 is MNHEY and CDR2 is SVGAGI in the germline V gene. The V end lost 7 bases, the J end lost 2 bases, and 17 bases lay between the germline ends. The CDR3 has 15 amino acids. As processed by the authors: Using reference gene primer amplification, nucleated cell counts were estimated. Profiled with immunoSEQ multiplex PCR; TCRdb holds only in-frame clones, not every one. The V and J calls and clone size were taken over from that table, and D and trimming were inferred from the DNA. The table records about 250,000 clones, 85% to 90% of them present only once. Researchers sorted participants into cohorts using their self-reported clinical history.

The origin of this receptor is a man in his forties who had recovered from COVID-19. This chain links TRBV6-5 with TRBJ2-5; D not certain. What was sequenced was PBMCs or T cells enriched from blood (not recorded which). CDR3 amino acids: CASTTLQNPQETQYF. CDR3 nucleotides: TGTGCCAGCACAACCCTACAGAACCCGCAAGAGACCCAGTACTTC.